The next 16 T cell receptor beta chains were all read from a single sample in a study of blood T cell repertoires in COVID-19. Here immunoSEQ multiplex PCR was the method, and the copy in TCRdb shows in-frame clones only, minus some. The top ten clones hold over 15% of a sample with approximately 77,000 clones, approximately 80% of them seen once. The sequenced sample was peripheral blood. These receptor sequences come from a woman aged 55-69 years with acute or convalescent COVID-19.

The chain combines TRBV7-9 with TRBJ2-5; D is possibly TRBD1 (6 bases). This CDR3 is built from 16 residues. V was pared by 2 bases and J by 4 bases, with 17 bases between. Germline CDR1 is SEHNR and CDR2 is FQNEAQ (reference sequence). The CDR3 region has the DNA TGTGCCAGCAGCTTACGCGCAAGGGGGACACCAGAGACCCAGTACTTC. Translated: CASSLRARGTPETQYF. The variable domain in full, completed from reference TRBV7-9 and TRBJ2-5, reads DTGVSQNPRHKITKRGQNVTFRCDPISEHNRLYWYRQTLGQGPEFLTYFQNEAQLEKSRLLSDRFSAERPKGSFSTLEIQRTEQGDSAMYLCASSLRARGTPETQYFGPGTRLLVL.

This clone was observed once. This chain links TRBV18 with TRBJ1-2; TRBD1 aligns across 8 bases. Germline CDR1 and CDR2: KGHSH and LQKENI. This CDR3 is built from 14 residues. V gave up 6 bases and J gave up 0 bases; unmatched junction bases: 3. For the CDR3, the DNA is TGTGCCAGCTCGCCAGGGGGCACTAACTATGGCTACACCTTC. Its protein is CASSPGGTNYGYTF.

The rearrangement joins TRBV19 to TRBJ1-1; D possibly corresponds to TRBD1 (5 bases). The germline gives CDR1 LNHDA, CDR2 SQIVND (reference sequence). The CDR3 is 11 amino acids. V was trimmed by 10 bases and J by 4 bases, leaving 10 bases between them. The CDR3 loop reads CATLGGTEAFF. Written as DNA, the CDR3 is TGTGCCACCCTGGGGGGCACTGAAGCTTTCTTT. The variable domain in full, completed from reference TRBV19 and TRBJ1-1, reads DGGITQSPKYLFRKEGQNVTLSCEQNLNHDAMYWYRQDPGQGLRLIYYSQIVNDFQKGDIAEGYSVSREKKESFPLTVTSAQKNPTAFYLCATLGGTEAFFGQGTRLTVV.

The chain has TRBV6-6 and TRBJ2-7, with D unclear. Germline CDR1 is MNHNY and CDR2 is SVGAGI (reference sequence). CDR3 length: 11 residues. V was clipped by 1 base and J by 6 bases, with 4 bases between them. CDR3 protein: CASSYFSEQYF. The CDR3, as DNA: TGTGCCAGCAGTTACTTCTCCGAGCAGTACTTC.

The chain uses TRBV5-1 and TRBJ2-5, with D perhaps TRBD2 (5 bases). CDR1 SGHRS and CDR2 YFSETQ come from the germline V gene. CDR3 length equals 15 residues. Trimming pared 4 bases from V and 3 bases from J, leaving 16 bases between. This CDR3 reads CASSINPGSEETQYF. In nucleotides, the CDR3 is TGCGCCAGCAGCATTAACCCGGGGTCTGAAGAGACCCAGTACTTC.

V gene TRBV7-9 combines with J gene TRBJ2-2; D not certain. The germline V gene has CDR1 SEHNR and CDR2 FQNEAQ (reference sequence). This CDR3 spans 12 amino acids. V dropped 3 bases and J dropped 5 bases, with 4 bases sitting between them. CDR3 coding DNA: TGTGCCAGCAGCTTCGGTACCGGGGAGCTGTTTTTT. Its protein is CASSFGTGELFF.

This clone has more than one count but fewer than ten. V and J are TRBV7-9 and TRBJ1-5; D is undetermined. Trimming shortened V by 3 bases and J by 4 bases, and 16 bases separated the two germline ends. This CDR3 has 16 amino acids. Germline CDR1 SEHNR, CDR2 FQNEAQ (reference sequence). This CDR3 is CASSFYAGGKNQPQHF. CDR3 sequence (DNA): TGTGCCAGCAGCTTCTATGCGGGAGGCAAAAATCAGCCCCAGCATTTT.

The V gene is TRBV7-2, the J gene TRBJ2-1; 7 bases map to TRBD1. CDR1 and CDR2 (germline): SGHTA, FQGNSA. The length of the CDR3 is 15 residues. The trim removed 2 bases at V and 2 bases at J, leaving 3 bases unmatched. CDR3 protein: CASSLSGGTYNEQFF. Written as DNA, the CDR3 is TGTGCCAGCAGCTTATCAGGGGGTACCTACAATGAGCAGTTCTTC.

This chain joins TRBV19 and TRBJ1-4; D is unresolved. This CDR3 spans 16 amino acids. Germline lookup yields CDR1 LNHDA and CDR2 SQIVND (reference sequence). The V and J ends lost 3 bases and 0 bases respectively, with 11 bases between them. CDR3: CASSMGDGSTNEKLFF. The DNA for the CDR3 is TGTGCCAGTAGTATGGGAGACGGTTCAACTAATGAAAAACTGTTTTTT.

This chain uses TRBV6-1 with TRBJ1-5; D remains unclear. CDR3 length: 13 amino acids. Germline CDR1 is MNHNS and CDR2 is SASEGT. The ends were cut back, 2 bases at V and 4 bases at J, with 6 bases in the middle. CDR3 protein: CASSERRNQPQHF. CDR3 DNA: TGTGCCAGCAGTGAAAGGAGGAATCAGCCCCAGCATTTT.

The V call is TRBV7-9, the J call TRBJ1-2; D call uncertain. The V gene's germline CDR1 is SEHNR and CDR2 FQNEAQ (reference sequence). The CDR3 spans 15 residues. V was clipped by 3 bases and J by 0 bases, with 11 bases between them. The CDR3 DNA follows: TGTGCCAGCAGCTTGAGCGGCAGCCCTAACTATGGCTACACCTTC. As protein: CASSLSGSPNYGYTF.

Written as DNA, the CDR3 is TGCGCCAGCAATCGATCTTCTAGAATCTTGGAGACCCAGTACTTC. Its protein is CASNRSSRILETQYF. The rearrangement links TRBV10-2 to TRBJ2-5; no clear D gene. The ends were cut back, 7 bases at V and 5 bases at J, with 20 bases in the middle. CDR3 size: 15 residues. Germline V CDR1 and CDR2: WSHSY, SAAADI.

This clone was recorded once. This chain links TRBV11-2 with TRBJ2-7; maybe TRBD1 (6 bases). Trimming removed 0 bases from V and 5 bases from J, with 11 bases in between. The CDR3 has 14 residues. The germline V gene has CDR1 SGHAT and CDR2 FQNNGV. The CDR3 is CASSLDGRGHEQYV. The CDR3 DNA reads as TGTGCCAGCAGCTTAGACGGCAGGGGCCACGAGCAGTACGTC.

V gene TRBV27 combines with J gene TRBJ2-7, with TRBD2 matching over 12 bases. Germline CDR1 MNHEY, CDR2 SMNVEV (reference sequence). V gave up 3 bases and J gave up 2 bases; unmatched junction bases: 11. CDR3 size: 18 residues. The CDR3 sequence: CASSFRGGLAGITYEQYF. The CDR3, as DNA: TGTGCCAGCAGTTTTAGGGGAGGACTAGCGGGGATAACCTACGAGCAGTACTTC.

This clone was observed once. The rearrangement uses TRBV3-1 (or the pseudogene TRBV3-2) and TRBJ1-2; 7 nucleotides match TRBD1. The length of the CDR3 is 14 residues. Germline loops: CDR1 LGHDT, CDR2 YNNKEL (reference sequence). Trimming cost V 2 bases and J 8 bases; bases outside gene matches: 8. CDR3 loop: CASSQRSKGAGYTF. CDR3 DNA sequence: TGTGCCAGCAGCCAAAGGTCAAAGGGGGCGGGCTACACCTTC.

The chain is built from TRBV2 and TRBJ1-6; maybe TRBD1 (5 bases). V gave up 8 bases and J gave up 6 bases, with 17 bases separating them. The CDR3 is made up of 15 amino acids. Germline assignment: CDR1 SNHLY and CDR2 FYNNEI. The CDR3 coding sequence is TGTGCCAGCGACAGCGCTGCAGGCCTTAATTCACCCCTCCACTTT. It encodes CASDSAAGLNSPLHF.